The following is a TCR beta chain sequence with its context. Patients at the Seattle site were enrolled during active infection and followed longitudinally. This entry comes from a study of blood T cell repertoires in COVID-19. Per the study methods: Amplification of reference gene primers provided the estimated nucleated cell counts. Here immunoSEQ multiplex PCR was the method, and the copy in TCRdb shows in-frame clones only, minus some. That table gives V, J and clone size, and the DNA gave D and trimming. The repertoire holds about 200,000 clones, with approximately 80% as singletons. The germline V gene encodes CDR1 LGHNA and CDR2 YNFKEQ. CDR3 length equals 15 residues. After removal of 4 bases from V and 2 bases from J, the junction contained 5 bases not matched to a gene.

V usage is TRBV4-2 and J usage is TRBJ1-5, with TRBD1 identical over 7 bases. This receptor was obtained from a man aged 60 to 75 with COVID-19, enrolled during active disease. Specimen: peripheral blood. CDR3 coding DNA: TGTGCCAGCAGCCGTACAGGGGCCCGCAATCAGCCCCAGCATTTT. Amino acids: CASSRTGARNQPQHF.